What follows is one TCR beta chain and its context. Its antigen is undetermined. The data belong to a study of T cells in localized non-small cell lung cancer. The study's findings and limits: Sequencing was restricted to one tumor region; therefore, heterogeneity remains possible. Compared with tumor, uninvolved adjacent lung displayed greater T cell clonality, ranking highest overall.

CDR1 is LNHDA, CDR2 SQIVND, per germline (reference sequence). Trimming cost V 7 bases and J 5 bases; bases outside gene matches: 10. CDR3 length equals 15 residues. Assay used: immunoSEQ multiplex PCR; TCRdb lists only in-frame clones, some missing. The sample holds about 78,000 clones, around four fifths seen once. The V gene is TRBV19, the J gene TRBJ1-4, with 7 bases aligning to TRBD1. The sequence was obtained from a man between 35 and 75 years old with stage I lung adenocarcinoma. The sample in question was peripheral blood, obtained before any cancer treatment. The CDR3 DNA reads TGTGCCAGTATGCGTGGGGACAGTAGAAATGAAAAACTGTTTTTT. It is translated as CASMRGDSRNEKLFF.